This TCR beta chain derives from a study of regulatory T cells in long-lasting Graves disease. Stated time point: newly diagnosed GD, antithyroid drugs for less than 3 months. Generation of the TCR library employed RNA extracted from PBMCs. In its sample, this clonotype was seen many times. The germline CDR1 and CDR2 sequences are SGHAT and FQNNGV. The CDR3 has 18 residues. The junction had 9 bases not matched to a gene; V was cut back by 0 bases and J by 2 bases. Arm-PCR of CDR3 regions and iRepertoire HTBI primers were the basis on which TCR beta libraries were built. One entry per CDR3 protein, called by TCRdb with MiXCR from the multiplex PCR reads. The table has more than 450,000 distinct CDR3 sequences, 15% to 20% seen once. These same data were also listed under a study on T cells in Graves' hyperthyroidism and ophthalmopathy. This second study notes: Uncontrolled infection, other autoimmune disease, pregnancy and lactation each barred patients from inclusion.

The source material was peripheral blood mononuclear cells (PBMCs), sampled at new diagnosis, from a patient treated with antithyroid drugs. The chain couples TRBV11-2 to TRBJ2-7; 11 nucleotides match TRBD2. The TCR comes from a man in his forties or fifties with Graves disease. The CDR3 DNA sequence: TGTGCCAGCAGCTTAGATGGTCGACTAGCGGGACGAACCTACGAGCAGTACTTC. Encoded protein: CASSLDGRLAGRTYEQYF.